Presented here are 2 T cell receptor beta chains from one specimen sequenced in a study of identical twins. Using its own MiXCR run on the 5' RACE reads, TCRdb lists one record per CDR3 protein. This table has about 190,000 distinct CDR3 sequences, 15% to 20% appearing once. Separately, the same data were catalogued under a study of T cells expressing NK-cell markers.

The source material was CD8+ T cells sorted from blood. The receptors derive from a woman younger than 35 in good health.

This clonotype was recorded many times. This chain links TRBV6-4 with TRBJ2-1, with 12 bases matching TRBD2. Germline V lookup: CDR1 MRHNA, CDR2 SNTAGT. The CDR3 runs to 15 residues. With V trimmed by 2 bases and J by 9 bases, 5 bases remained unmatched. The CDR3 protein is CASSDASGGAGEQFF. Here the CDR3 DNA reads TGTGCCAGCAGTGACGCTAGCGGGGGGGCCGGTGAGCAGTTCTTC.

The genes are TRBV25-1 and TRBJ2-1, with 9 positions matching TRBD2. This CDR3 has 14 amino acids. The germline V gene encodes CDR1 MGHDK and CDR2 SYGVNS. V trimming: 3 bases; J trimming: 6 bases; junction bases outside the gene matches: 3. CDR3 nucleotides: TGTGCCAGCAGTGATAGCGGGGGATTCAATGAGCAGTTCTTC. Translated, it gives CASSDSGGFNEQFF.